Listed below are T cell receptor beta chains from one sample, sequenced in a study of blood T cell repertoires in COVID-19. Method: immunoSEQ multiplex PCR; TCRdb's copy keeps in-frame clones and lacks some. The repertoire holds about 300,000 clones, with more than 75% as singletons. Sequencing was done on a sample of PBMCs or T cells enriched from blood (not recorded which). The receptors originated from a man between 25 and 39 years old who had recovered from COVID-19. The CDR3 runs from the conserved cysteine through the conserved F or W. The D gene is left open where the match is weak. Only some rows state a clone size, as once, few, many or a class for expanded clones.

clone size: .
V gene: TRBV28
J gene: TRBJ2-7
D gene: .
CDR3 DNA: TGTGCCAGCACGCGGGGCAGACTCTCCAACGAGCAGTACTTC
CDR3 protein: CASTRGRLSNEQYF

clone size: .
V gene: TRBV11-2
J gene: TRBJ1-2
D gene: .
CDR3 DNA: TGTGCCAGCAGCTTAGATTCGGGCAGGGGTAACTATGGCTACACCTTC
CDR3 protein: CASSLDSGRGNYGYTF

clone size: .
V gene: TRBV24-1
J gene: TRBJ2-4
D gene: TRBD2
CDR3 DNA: TGTGCCACCAGTGATTTCCCCCGGGGGGACAAAAACATTCAGTACTTC
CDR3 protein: CATSDFPRGDKNIQYF

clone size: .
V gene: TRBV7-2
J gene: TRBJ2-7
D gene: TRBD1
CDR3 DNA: TGTGCCAGCAGCTTAGCCCTAGGACAGGCCTACGAGCAGTACTTC
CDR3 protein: CASSLALGQAYEQYF

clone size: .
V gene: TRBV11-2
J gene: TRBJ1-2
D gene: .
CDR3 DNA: TGTGCCAGCAGCCGACTAACGGGTGGCTACACCTTC
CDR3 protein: CASSRLTGGYTF

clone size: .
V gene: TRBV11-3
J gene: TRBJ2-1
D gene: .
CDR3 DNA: TGTGCCAGCAGCCGGGAGTTTACTGGGGAGCAGTTCTTC
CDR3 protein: CASSREFTGEQFF

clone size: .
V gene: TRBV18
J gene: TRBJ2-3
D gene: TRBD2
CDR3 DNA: TGTGCCAGCTCACCACCGAGAGTAGCGGGGCCCAAAGCGGATACGCAGTATTTT
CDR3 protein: CASSPPRVAGPKADTQYF

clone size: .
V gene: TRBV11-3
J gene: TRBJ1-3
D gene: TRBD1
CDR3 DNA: TGTGCCAGCAGCCCACAGGGGCGCAACACCATATATTTT
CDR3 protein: CASSPQGRNTIYF

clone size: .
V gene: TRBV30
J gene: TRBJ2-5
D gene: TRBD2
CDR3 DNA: TGTGCCTGGAGTTCAGGGACTAGCGGGGGGGCCCAGTACTTC
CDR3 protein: CAWSSGTSGGAQYF

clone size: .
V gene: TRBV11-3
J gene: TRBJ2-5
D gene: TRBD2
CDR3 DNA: TGTGCCAGCAGCGCTCGGACTAGCGGGAGTAAAGAGACCCAGTACTTC
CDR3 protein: CASSARTSGSKETQYF

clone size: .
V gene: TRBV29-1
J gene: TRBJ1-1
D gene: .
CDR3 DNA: TGCAGCGTTGGCCCAGGAGGGACTGAAGCTTTCTTT
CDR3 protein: CSVGPGGTEAFF

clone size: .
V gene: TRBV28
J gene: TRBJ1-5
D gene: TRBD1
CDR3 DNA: TGTGCCGCCCACCTGACAGGGAGCAATCAGCCCCAGCATTTT
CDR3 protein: CAAHLTGSNQPQHF

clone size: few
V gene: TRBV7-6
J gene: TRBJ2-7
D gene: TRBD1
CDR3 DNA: TGTGCCAGCAGCCCTTGGACAGGGGAGGTCGAGCAGTACTTC
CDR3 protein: CASSPWTGEVEQYF

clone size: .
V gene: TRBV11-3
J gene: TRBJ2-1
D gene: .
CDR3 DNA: TGTGCCAGCAGTGGGCCGGAGCAGTTCTTC
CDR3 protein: CASSGPEQFF

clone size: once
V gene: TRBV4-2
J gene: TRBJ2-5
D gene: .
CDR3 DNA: TGTGCCAGCAGCCAAGATTGGGCGGGCCCCCAAGAGACCCAGTACTTC
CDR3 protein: CASSQDWAGPQETQYF

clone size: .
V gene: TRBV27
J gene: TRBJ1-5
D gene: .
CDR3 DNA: TGTGCCAGCAGTCCCTACAATCAGCCCCAGCATTTT
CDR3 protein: CASSPYNQPQHF

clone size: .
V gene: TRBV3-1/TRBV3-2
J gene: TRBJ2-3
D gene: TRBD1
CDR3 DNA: TGTGCCAGCAGCCTTCGGACAGGCCCCACAGATACGCAGTATTTT
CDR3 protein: CASSLRTGPTDTQYF

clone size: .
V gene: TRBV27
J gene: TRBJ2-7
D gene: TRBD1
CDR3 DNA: TGTGCCAGCATGGGAACAGGGGTCTACGAGCAGTACTTC
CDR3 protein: CASMGTGVYEQYF

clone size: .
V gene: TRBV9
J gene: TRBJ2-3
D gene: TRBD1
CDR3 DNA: TGTGCCAGCAGCCGGTCAACTCACGGGACAGGGGCTGATACGCAGTATTTT
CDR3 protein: CASSRSTHGTGADTQYF

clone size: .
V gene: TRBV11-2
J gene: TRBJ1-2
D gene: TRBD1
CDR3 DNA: TGTGCCAGCAGCTTAGATCCCCTGACAGGGGACGGCTACACCTTC
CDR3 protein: CASSLDPLTGDGYTF

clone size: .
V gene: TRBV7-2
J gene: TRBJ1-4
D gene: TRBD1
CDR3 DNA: TGTGCCAGCAGCATAAGACAGGGGGCAAATGAAAAACTGTTTTTT
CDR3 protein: CASSIRQGANEKLFF

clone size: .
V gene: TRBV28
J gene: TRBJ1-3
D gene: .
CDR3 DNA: TGTGCCAGCAGTCCCCTGGGCACTGGAAACACCATATATTTT
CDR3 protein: CASSPLGTGNTIYF

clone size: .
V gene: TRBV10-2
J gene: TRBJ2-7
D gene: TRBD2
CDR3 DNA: TGCGCCAGCAGTGAGTGGACTAGCGGCGACGAGCAGTACTTC
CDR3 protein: CASSEWTSGDEQYF

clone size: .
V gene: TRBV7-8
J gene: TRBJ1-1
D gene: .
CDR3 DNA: TGTGCCAGCAGCTTAGCGGCAGGGCCCAACACTGAAGCTTTCTTT
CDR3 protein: CASSLAAGPNTEAFF

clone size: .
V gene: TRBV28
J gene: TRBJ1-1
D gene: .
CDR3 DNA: TGTGCCAGCAGTTTACTACTCACTGAAGCTTTCTTT
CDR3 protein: CASSLLLTEAFF

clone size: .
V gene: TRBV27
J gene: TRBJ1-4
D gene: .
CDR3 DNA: TGTGCCAGCAGTTCTTATGGGGCCGGCGGGGGCGATGAAAAACTGTTTTTT
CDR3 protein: CASSSYGAGGGDEKLFF

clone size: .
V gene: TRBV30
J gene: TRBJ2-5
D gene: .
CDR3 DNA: TGTGCCTGGAACACAGGGATAGAGACCCAGTACTTC
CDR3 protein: CAWNTGIETQYF

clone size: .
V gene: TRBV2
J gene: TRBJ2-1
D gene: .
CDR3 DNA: TGTGCCAGCAGTGTTTGGGGCGTTTCAAAAATGAATGAGCAGTTCTTC
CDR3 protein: CASSVWGVSKMNEQFF

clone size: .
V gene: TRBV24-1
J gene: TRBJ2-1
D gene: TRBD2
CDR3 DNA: TGTGCCACCAGTGACCCGAGGGCAATGTGGGGGGGAAAAAGCTCCTACAATGAGCAGTTCTTC
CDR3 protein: CATSDPRAMWGGKSSYNEQFF

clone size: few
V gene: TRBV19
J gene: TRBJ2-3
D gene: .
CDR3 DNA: TGTGCCAGTAGTATAAGGAGGAGCACAGATACGCAGTATTTT
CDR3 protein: CASSIRRSTDTQYF

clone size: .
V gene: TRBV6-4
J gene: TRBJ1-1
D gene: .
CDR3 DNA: TGTGCCAGCAGTGATCAGGGCACTGAAGCTTTCTTT
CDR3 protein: CASSDQGTEAFF

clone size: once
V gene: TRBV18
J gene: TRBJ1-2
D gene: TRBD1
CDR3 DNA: TGTGCCAGCTCACCAGTGGACTCAGGAGGGGGCGGCTATGGCTACACCTTC
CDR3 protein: CASSPVDSGGGGYGYTF

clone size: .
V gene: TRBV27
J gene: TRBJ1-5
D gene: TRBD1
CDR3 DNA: TGTGCCAGCAGGCCGGGACAGGGGAGTCAGCCCCAGCATTTT
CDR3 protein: CASRPGQGSQPQHF

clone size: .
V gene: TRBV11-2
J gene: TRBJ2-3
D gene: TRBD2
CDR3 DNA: TGTGCCAGCAGCTCCCTAACGAGTAGGAGCGGGAGGGCCGGAGATACGCAGTATTTT
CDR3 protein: CASSSLTSRSGRAGDTQYF

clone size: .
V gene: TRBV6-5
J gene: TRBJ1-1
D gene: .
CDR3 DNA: TGTGCCAGTAAATCTTCGGGGGGAGCAAGGACTGAAGCTTTCTTT
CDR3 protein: CASKSSGGARTEAFF

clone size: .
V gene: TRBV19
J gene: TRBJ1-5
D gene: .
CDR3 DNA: TGTGCCAGTAGGTCATCTGCGTGGAGCAATCAGCCCCAGCATTTT
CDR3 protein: CASRSSAWSNQPQHF

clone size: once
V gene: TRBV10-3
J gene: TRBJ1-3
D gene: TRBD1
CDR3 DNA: TGTGCCATCAGGTCGCCGGGACAGGGTTTCTCTGGAAACACCATATATTTT
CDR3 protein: CAIRSPGQGFSGNTIYF

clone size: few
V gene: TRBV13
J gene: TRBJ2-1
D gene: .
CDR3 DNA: TGTGCCAGCAGCCGAAGAGACAGGACGACCTACAATGAGCAGTTCTTC
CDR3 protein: CASSRRDRTTYNEQFF

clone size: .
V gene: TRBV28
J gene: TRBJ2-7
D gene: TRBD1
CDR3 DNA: TGTGCCAGCAGCCACGACAGGGGGTCGGACGAGCAGTACTTC
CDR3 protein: CASSHDRGSDEQYF

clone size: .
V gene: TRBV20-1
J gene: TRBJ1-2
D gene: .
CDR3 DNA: TGCAGTGCTAGTGAGGGCCACTATGGCTACACCTTC
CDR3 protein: CSASEGHYGYTF

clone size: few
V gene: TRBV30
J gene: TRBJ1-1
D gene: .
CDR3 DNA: TGTGCCTGGAGTGTCAACAGGGCGGGCACTGAAGCTTTCTTT
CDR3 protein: CAWSVNRAGTEAFF

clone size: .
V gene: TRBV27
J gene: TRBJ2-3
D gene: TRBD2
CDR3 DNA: TGTGCCAGCAGTCCCCGACTAGCGGGGGGGAACACAGATACGCAGTATTTT
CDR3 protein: CASSPRLAGGNTDTQYF

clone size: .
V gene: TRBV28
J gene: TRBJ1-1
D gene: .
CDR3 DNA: TGTGCCAGCAGCTCAGCGGCTGGGACTTTCTTT
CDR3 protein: CASSSAAGTFF

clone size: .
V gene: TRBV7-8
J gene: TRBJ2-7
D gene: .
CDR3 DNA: TGTGCCAGCAGCTTGAACAGGGATTTCATCTCCTACGAGCAGTACTTC
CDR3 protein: CASSLNRDFISYEQYF

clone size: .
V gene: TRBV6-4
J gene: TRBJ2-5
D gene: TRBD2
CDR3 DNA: TGTGCCAGCAGTGAAGCGCGGGGGGGAGGACTAGAATCAGAGACCCAGTACTTC
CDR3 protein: CASSEARGGGLESETQYF

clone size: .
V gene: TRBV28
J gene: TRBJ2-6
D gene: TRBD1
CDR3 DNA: TGTGCCAGCAGAGGGGGACAGGGACTCTCTGGGGCCAACGTCCTGACTTTC
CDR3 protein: CASRGGQGLSGANVLTF

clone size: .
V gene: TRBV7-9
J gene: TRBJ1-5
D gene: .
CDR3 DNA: TGTGCCAGCAGCTTAGCGGGGCCGGGCAATCAGCCCCAGCATTTT
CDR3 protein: CASSLAGPGNQPQHF

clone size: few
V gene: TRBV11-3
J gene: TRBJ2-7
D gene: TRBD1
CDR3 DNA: TGTGCCAGCAGCTTAGATTACCTGACAGGGATCCAGTACTTC
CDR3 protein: CASSLDYLTGIQYF

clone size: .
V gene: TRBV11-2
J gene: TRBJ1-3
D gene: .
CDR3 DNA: TGTGCCAGCAGACACGGCGGATGGGGAAACACCATATATTTT
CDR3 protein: CASRHGGWGNTIYF

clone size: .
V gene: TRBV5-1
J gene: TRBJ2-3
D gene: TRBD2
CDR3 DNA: TGCGCCAGCAGCTTGGGCCCGAGGACTAGCGGGAGGACAGATACGCAGTATTTT
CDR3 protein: CASSLGPRTSGRTDTQYF

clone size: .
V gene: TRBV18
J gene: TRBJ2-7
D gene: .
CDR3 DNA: TGTGCCAGCTCACCCAACTTGGGCGACGAGCAGTACTTC
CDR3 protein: CASSPNLGDEQYF

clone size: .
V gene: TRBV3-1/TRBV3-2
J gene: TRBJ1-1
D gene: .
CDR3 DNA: TGTGCCAGCAGCCAAACGGCGGCGCCGAACACTGAAGCTTTCTTT
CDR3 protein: CASSQTAAPNTEAFF

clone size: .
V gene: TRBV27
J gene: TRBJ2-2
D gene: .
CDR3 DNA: TGTGCCAGCAGTTTATCCCGGGGAAACACCGGGGAGCTGTTTTTT
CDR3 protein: CASSLSRGNTGELFF

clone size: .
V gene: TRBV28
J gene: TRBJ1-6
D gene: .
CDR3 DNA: TGTGCCAGCAGCCTAAACCAAAAAAATTCACCCCTCCACTTT
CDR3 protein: CASSLNQKNSPLHF

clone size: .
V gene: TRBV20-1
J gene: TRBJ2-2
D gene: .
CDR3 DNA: TGCAGTGCTAGTTTTAGAACCAACACCGGGGAGCTGTTTTTT
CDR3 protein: CSASFRTNTGELFF

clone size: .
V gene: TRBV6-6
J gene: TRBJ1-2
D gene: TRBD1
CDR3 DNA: TGTGCCAGCAGTGATAAGGACAGGGGGTATGGCTACACCTTC
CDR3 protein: CASSDKDRGYGYTF

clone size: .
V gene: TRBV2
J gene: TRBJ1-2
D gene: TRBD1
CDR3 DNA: TGTGCCAGCAGTGCGTCCAGGGGGACGGACTATGGCTACACCTTC
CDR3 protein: CASSASRGTDYGYTF

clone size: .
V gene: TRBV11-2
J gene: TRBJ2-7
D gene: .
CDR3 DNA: TGTGCCAGCAGCTTAGTAGGCCAGGGTGACCACGAGCAGTACTTC
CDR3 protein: CASSLVGQGDHEQYF

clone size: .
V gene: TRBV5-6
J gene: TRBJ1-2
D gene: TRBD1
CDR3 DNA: TGTGCCAGCAGCCTCCCAGGGGGCTTGGCTTATGGCTACACCTTC
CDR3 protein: CASSLPGGLAYGYTF

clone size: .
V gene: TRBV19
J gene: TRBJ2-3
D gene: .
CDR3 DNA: TGTGCCAGTCGGAATCCGGGAACAGATACGCAGTATTTT
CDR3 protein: CASRNPGTDTQYF